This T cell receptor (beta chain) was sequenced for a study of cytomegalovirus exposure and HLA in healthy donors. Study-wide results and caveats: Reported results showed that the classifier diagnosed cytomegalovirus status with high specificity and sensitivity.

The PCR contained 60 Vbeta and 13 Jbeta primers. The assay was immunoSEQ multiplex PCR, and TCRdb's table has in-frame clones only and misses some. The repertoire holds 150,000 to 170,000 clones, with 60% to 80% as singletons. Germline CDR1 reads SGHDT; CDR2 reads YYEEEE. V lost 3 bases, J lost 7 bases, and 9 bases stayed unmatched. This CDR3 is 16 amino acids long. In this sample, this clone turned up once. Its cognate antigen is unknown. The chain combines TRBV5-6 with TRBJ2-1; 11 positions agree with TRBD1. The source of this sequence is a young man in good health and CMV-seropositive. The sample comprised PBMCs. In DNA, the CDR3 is TGTGCCAGCAGCTCACCACCGGGACAGGGGGAAAATGAGCAGTTCTTC. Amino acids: CASSSPPGQGENEQFF.